A few counts support the clone carrying this T cell receptor (beta chain). Its antigen is not identified. This sample was included in a study of cytomegalovirus exposure and HLA in healthy donors. Germline CDR1 is MGHRA and CDR2 is YSYEKL. CDR3 length: 17 residues. V dropped 2 bases and J dropped 6; count of bases not matched to a gene: 10. It was with 60 Vbeta and 13 Jbeta primers that the PCR ran. TCRdb's table, derived via immunoSEQ multiplex PCR, lists solely in-frame clones and lacks some. In the table there are about 130,000 clones, 70% to 80% of which are singletons. Study-wide findings and caveats: Common viral pathogens seemed, in a later analysis, to connect with several of the most significant clusters.

This TCR was sampled from a man aged 40-50 years in good health and CMV-seropositive. The J gene is TRBJ1-5, the V gene TRBV4-1; TRBD1 aligns across 10 bases. The specimen was PBMCs. The DNA for the CDR3 is TGCGCCAGCAGCCAACGTTTGGGACAGGGGCGAGGTCAGCCCCAGCATTTT. It codes for CASSQRLGQGRGQPQHF.